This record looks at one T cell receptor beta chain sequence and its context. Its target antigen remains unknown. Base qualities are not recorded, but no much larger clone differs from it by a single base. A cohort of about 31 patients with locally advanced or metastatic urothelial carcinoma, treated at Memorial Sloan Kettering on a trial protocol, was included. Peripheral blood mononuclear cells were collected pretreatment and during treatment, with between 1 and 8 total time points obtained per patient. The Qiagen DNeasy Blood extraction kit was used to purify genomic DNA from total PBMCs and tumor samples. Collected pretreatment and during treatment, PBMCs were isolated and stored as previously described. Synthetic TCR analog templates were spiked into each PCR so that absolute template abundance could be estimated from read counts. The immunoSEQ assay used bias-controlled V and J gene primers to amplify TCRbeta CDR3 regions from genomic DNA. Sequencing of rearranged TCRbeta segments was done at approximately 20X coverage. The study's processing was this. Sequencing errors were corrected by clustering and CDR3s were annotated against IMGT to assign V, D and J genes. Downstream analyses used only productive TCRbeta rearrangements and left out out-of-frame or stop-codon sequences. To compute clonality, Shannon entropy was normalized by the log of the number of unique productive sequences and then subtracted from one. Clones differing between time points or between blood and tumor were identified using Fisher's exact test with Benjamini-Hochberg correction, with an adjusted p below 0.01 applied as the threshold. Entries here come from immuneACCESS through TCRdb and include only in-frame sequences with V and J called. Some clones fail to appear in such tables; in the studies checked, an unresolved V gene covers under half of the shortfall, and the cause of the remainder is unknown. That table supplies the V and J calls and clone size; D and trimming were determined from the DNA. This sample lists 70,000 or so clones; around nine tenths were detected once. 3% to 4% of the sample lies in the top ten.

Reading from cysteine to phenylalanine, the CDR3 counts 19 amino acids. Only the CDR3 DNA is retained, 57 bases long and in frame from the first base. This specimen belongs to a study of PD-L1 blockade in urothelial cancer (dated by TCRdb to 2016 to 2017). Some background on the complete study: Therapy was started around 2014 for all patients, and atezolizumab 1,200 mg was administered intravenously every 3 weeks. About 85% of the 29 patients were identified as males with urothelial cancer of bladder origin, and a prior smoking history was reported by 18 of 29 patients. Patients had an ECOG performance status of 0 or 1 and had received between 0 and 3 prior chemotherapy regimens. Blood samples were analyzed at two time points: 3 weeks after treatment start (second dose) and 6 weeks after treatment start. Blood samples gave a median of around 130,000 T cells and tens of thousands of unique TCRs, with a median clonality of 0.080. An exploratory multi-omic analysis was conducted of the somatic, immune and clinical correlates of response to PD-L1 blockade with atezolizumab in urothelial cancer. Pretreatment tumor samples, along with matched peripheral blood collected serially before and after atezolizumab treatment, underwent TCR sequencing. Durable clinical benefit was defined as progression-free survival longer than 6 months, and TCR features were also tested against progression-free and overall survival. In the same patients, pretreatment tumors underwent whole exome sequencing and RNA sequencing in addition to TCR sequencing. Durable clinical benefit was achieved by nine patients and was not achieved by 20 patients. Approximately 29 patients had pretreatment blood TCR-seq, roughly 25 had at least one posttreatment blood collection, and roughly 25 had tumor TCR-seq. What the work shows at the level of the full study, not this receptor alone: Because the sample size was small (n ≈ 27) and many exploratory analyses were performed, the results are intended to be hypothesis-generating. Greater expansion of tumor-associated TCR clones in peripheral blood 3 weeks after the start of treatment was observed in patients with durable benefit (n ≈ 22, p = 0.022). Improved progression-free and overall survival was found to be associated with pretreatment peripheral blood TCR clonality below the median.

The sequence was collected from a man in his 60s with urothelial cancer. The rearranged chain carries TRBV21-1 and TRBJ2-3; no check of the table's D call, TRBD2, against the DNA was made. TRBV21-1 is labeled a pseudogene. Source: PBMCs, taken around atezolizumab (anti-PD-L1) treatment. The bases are TGTGCCAGCAGCTACCCATCGGCCAATCGCCCCACTAGCGGGACTAGACAGTATTTT. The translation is CASSYPSANRPTSGTRQYF.